This TCR beta chain was observed in a study of cytomegalovirus exposure and HLA in healthy donors. Whole-study findings and limits: V- and J-gene trimming in TCR beta was tied to a missense DCLRE1C variant by an analysis performed later. In a later analysis, several top co-occurrence clusters appeared linked to parvovirus B19, influenza, CMV and Epstein-Barr virus.

As for this clone: Its antigen is as yet unknown.

Per the germline V gene, CDR1 is LNHDA and CDR2 is SQIVND (reference sequence). V shed 5 bases and J shed 5 bases, with 20 bases lying between them. This CDR3 is 16 amino acids long. Primers: 60 Vbeta forward and 13 Jbeta reverse. In the original workflow: In a later analysis, 80 million or so unique TCR beta chains included roughly 11 million shared by two or more donors. Clones were read by immunoSEQ multiplex PCR, and TCRdb kept only the in-frame ones, dropping some. That table supplies the V and J calls and clone size; D and trimming were determined from the DNA. The sample consists of some 190,000 clones, just under 75% of them appearing once.

This receptor was taken from a man aged 25-40 years in good health and CMV-seropositive. The rearrangement links TRBV19 to TRBJ2-3, with D possibly matching TRBD2 (6 bases). Sequencing was done on a sample of PBMCs. The CDR3 coding sequence is TGTGCCAGTAGTCCAGGACAAGGGATGGGGGGAGATACGCAGTATTTT. Amino acid sequence: CASSPGQGMGGDTQYF.